What follows are 22 T cell receptor beta chains derived from one specimen sequenced in a study of blood T cell repertoires in COVID-19 (dated by TCRdb to 2018 to 2020). The library was prepared using the immunoSEQ multiplex PCR assay. In TCRdb, the immuneACCESS table is reduced to in-frame sequences with V and J assigned. These tables do not hold every clone; where another copy was compared, an unresolved V gene accounts for under half, and the others remain unexplained. The sample contains some 300,000 clones, around 90% of them found a single time. The ten largest clonotypes hold approximately 2% of the sample. Source material: PBMCs or T cells enriched from blood (not recorded which). The receptors were sampled from a woman aged 55-69 years in a cohort exposed to, infected with or recovered from COVID-19 (not recorded which).

The chain couples TRBV27 to TRBJ2-5; weak D call: TRBD2 (5 bases). The CDR3 consists of 16 residues. V was trimmed by 8 bases and J by 1 base, leaving 20 bases between them. Germline V lookup: CDR1 MNHEY, CDR2 SMNVEV (reference sequence). The CDR3 nucleotides are TGTGCCAGCTCGGGCCTGCCTGCGGGTCTCCAAGAGACCCAGTACTTC. Its protein product is CASSGLPAGLQETQYF.

This chain uses TRBV9 with TRBJ1-6, with TRBD1 matching over 8 bases. The CDR3 sequence is 16 residues long. Germline assignment: CDR1 SGDLS and CDR2 YYNGEE. V dropped 4 bases and J dropped 5; count of bases not matched to a gene: 8. The CDR3 loop reads CASSRQGNYNNSPLHF. CDR3 DNA sequence: TGTGCCAGCAGCCGACAGGGGAATTATAATAATTCACCCCTCCACTTT.

V usage is TRBV18 and J usage is TRBJ2-3; 13 bases match TRBD2. Per the germline V gene, CDR1 is KGHSH and CDR2 is LQKENI. J lost 4 bases, V lost 3 bases, and 4 bases had no gene match. The CDR3 sequence is 16 residues long. In DNA, the CDR3 is TGTGCCAGCTCACCCAGGACTAGCGGGAGCTCAGATACGCAGTATTTT. Translation gives CASSPRTSGSSDTQYF. The variable domain in full, completed from reference TRBV18 and TRBJ2-3, reads NAGVMQNPRHLVRRRGQEARLRCSPMKGHSHVYWYRQLPEEGLKFMVYLQKENIIDESGMPKERFSAEFPKEGPSILRIQQVVRGDSAAYFCASSPRTSGSSDTQYFGPGTRLTVL.

J is TRBJ2-1 and V is TRBV7-2; the D gene is possibly TRBD1 (6 bases). The germline CDR1 and CDR2 sequences are SGHTA and FQGNSA. CDR3 length: 14 amino acids. V was shortened by 5 bases and J by 2 bases, with 10 bases between the two germline ends. CDR3 protein: CASSTGSTYNEQFF. Written as DNA, the CDR3 is TGTGCCAGCAGCACAGGGAGTACCTACAATGAGCAGTTCTTC.

V gene TRBV24-1 combines with J gene TRBJ1-3; D gene ambiguous. The CDR3 loop spans 13 amino acids. Trimming shortened V by 6 bases and J by 4 bases, and 9 bases separated the two germline ends. Germline CDR1 reads KGHDR; CDR2 reads SFDVKD. The chain's CDR3 is CATSRGSGNTIYF. DNA of the CDR3: TGTGCCACCAGTCGAGGGTCAGGAAACACCATATATTTT.

The rearrangement uses TRBV9 and TRBJ1-6, with a tentative D call TRBD1 (6 bases). The CDR3 has 18 amino acids. V lost 4 bases to trimming and J lost 5 bases, with 22 bases between them. CDR1 SGDLS and CDR2 YYNGEE come from the germline V gene. The CDR3 loop reads CASSPRGGEGLNNSPLHF. For the CDR3, the DNA is TGTGCCAGCAGCCCCCGAGGGGGGGAGGGCCTGAATAATTCACCCCTCCACTTT. Full variable domain (outside the CDR3, taken from reference TRBV9 and TRBJ1-6): DSGVTQTPKHLITATGQRVTLRCSPRSGDLSVYWYQQSLDQGLQFLIQYYNGEERAKGNILERFSAQQFPDLHSELNLSSLELGDSALYFCASSPRGGEGLNNSPLHFGNGTRLTVT.

The chain uses TRBV27 and TRBJ2-7, with 7 bases matching TRBD1. V lost 4 bases and J lost 6; bases outside the gene matches: 15. In germline, CDR1 is MNHEY, CDR2 SMNVEV (reference sequence). CDR3 length: 16 amino acids. The CDR3 loop reads CASSSNPGQGTAEQYF. CDR3 nucleotide sequence: TGTGCCAGCAGTTCCAACCCGGGACAAGGGACAGCCGAGCAGTACTTC.

The V gene is TRBV3-1 (or the pseudogene TRBV3-2), the J gene TRBJ1-2; D gene unclear. The V gene lost 4 bases and the J gene lost 0 bases, with 6 bases spanning the gap. The germline gives CDR1 LGHDT, CDR2 YNNKEL (reference sequence). This CDR3 contains 13 residues. The DNA for the CDR3 is TGTGCCAGCAGCCCTGGCTCTAACTATGGCTACACCTTC. Its translation: CASSPGSNYGYTF.

V is TRBV2 and J is TRBJ1-6; no definite D call. With 5 bases removed from V and 9 bases from J, the gap between germline ends came to 8 bases. CDR3 length equals 12 residues. Germline CDR1 reads SNHLY; CDR2 reads FYNNEI. Here the CDR3 DNA reads TGTGCCAGCAGTCCGGGTCCTTCACCCCTCCACTTT. It codes for CASSPGPSPLHF.

The CDR3 DNA is TGTGCCAGCAGCCAAGATCTGGGGGGTTCTAATGAAAAACTGTTTTTT. It translates to CASSQDLGGSNEKLFF. J is TRBJ1-4 and V is TRBV3-1 (or the pseudogene TRBV3-2); possibly TRBD1 for D (5 bases). The CDR3 covers 16 residues. V was pared by 0 bases and J by 3 bases, with 11 bases between. Germline assignment: CDR1 LGHDT and CDR2 YNNKEL (reference sequence).

The V call is TRBV27, the J call TRBJ2-2, with D perhaps TRBD1 (6 bases). Between the trimmed V and J ends, which lost 4 bases and 6 bases, there was a span of 9 bases. The CDR3 contains 13 residues. From germline, CDR1 is MNHEY and CDR2 SMNVEV (reference sequence). CDR3 in amino acids: CASSSTGSGELFF. In nucleotides, the CDR3 is TGTGCCAGCAGTTCCACAGGGTCCGGGGAGCTGTTTTTT.

The chain carries TRBV11-2 and TRBJ2-6; 7 nucleotides align to TRBD1. Germline CDR1 and CDR2: SGHAT and FQNNGV. This CDR3 region has 18 residues. The V gene end was trimmed by 4 bases and the J gene end by 4 bases; junction bases not matched to a gene: 13. CDR3 loop: CASSSPRTGRTGANVLTF. The CDR3 DNA reads TGTGCCAGCAGCTCACCCCGGACAGGCAGAACAGGGGCCAACGTCCTGACTTTC.

The J gene is TRBJ1-5, the V gene TRBV24-1, with a possible D match to TRBD1 (5 bases). The V gene's germline CDR1 is KGHDR and CDR2 SFDVKD. There are 17 residues in the CDR3. Deletions cut 4 bases from V and 3 bases from J, with 18 bases between. For the CDR3, the DNA is TGTGCCACCAGTGAGGCCTCCGGGACGCGGGACAATCAGCCCCAGCATTTT. This encodes CATSEASGTRDNQPQHF.

Details on this clone: This sample includes further DNA sequences coding for the same CDR3. This chain links TRBV3-1 (or the pseudogene TRBV3-2) with TRBJ2-7; a possible D gene is TRBD1 (5 bases). The CDR3 is made up of 14 amino acids. Trimming pared 1 base from V and 0 bases from J, leaving 7 bases between. CDR1 LGHDT and CDR2 YNNKEL come from the germline V gene (reference sequence). The DNA of the CDR3 is TGTGCCAGCAGCCAAGGGACATACTCCTACGAGCAGTACTTC. It specifies CASSQGTYSYEQYF.

The V and J genes are TRBV27 and TRBJ1-4, with D possibly TRBD1 on 5 matching bases. The CDR3 has 14 amino acids. CDR1 is MNHEY, CDR2 SMNVEV, per germline (reference sequence). Between the trimmed V and J ends, which lost 6 bases and 1 base, there was a span of 9 bases. CDR3 nucleotides: TGTGCCAGCAGCCCTACAGGAACTAATGAAAAACTGTTTTTT. Translation gives CASSPTGTNEKLFF.

CDR3 sequence: CASSQEPSDTDTQYF. Written as DNA, the CDR3 is TGTGCCAGCAGCCAAGAACCTAGCGACACAGATACGCAGTATTTT. The V gene is TRBV4-2, the J gene TRBJ2-3, with D perhaps TRBD2 (6 bases). V was pared by 0 bases and J by 2 bases, with 9 bases between. This CDR3 region has 15 residues. Germline V lookup: CDR1 LGHNA, CDR2 YNFKEQ.

The V call is TRBV5-6, the J call TRBJ1-5; D might be TRBD1 (6 bases). The CDR3 has 15 amino acids. Per germline, CDR1 SGHDT and CDR2 YYEEEE. V was pared by 1 base and J by 1 base, with 9 bases between. CDR3 nucleotides: TGTGCCAGCAGCTTGAGTGGACAGAGCAATCAGCCCCAGCATTTT. Protein: CASSLSGQSNQPQHF.

The genes are TRBV19 and TRBJ2-5, with no clear D. CDR1 LNHDA and CDR2 SQIVND come from the germline V gene (reference sequence). The germline V and J ends were trimmed by 2 bases and 2 bases, with 3 bases remaining between them. The CDR3 runs 12 residues. The CDR3: CASSIHQETQYF. The CDR3 DNA is TGTGCCAGTAGTATACATCAAGAGACCCAGTACTTC.

The chain uses TRBV18 and TRBJ1-2; D is possibly TRBD1 (6 bases). The V end was cut by 2 bases, the J end by 4 bases, with 14 bases between. The germline V gene has CDR1 KGHSH and CDR2 LQKENI. The CDR3 is 15 residues long. In nucleotides, the CDR3 is TGTGCCAGCTCACCAAGCCCAGGGGAGGGCTATGGCTACACCTTC. Residues: CASSPSPGEGYGYTF.

V gene TRBV24-1 combines with J gene TRBJ2-7, with 9 bases that match TRBD2. Germline V gene sequence: CDR1 KGHDR, CDR2 SFDVKD. The CDR3 is 13 residues long. The trim removed 9 bases at V and 5 bases at J, leaving 7 bases unmatched. This CDR3 reads CATGLAGIDEQYF. The CDR3 coding sequence is TGTGCCACCGGGCTAGCGGGAATCGACGAGCAGTACTTC.

The chain joins TRBV18 to TRBJ2-2, with 7 nucleotides matching TRBD2. V lost 6 bases to trimming and J lost 2 bases; unmatched junction nucleotides: 15. The CDR3 is 18 amino acids. Germline V lookup: CDR1 KGHSH, CDR2 LQKENI. CDR3 nucleotides: TGTGCCAGCTCCCTTTGGTCACCGAGCGGGGTTAACACCGGGGAGCTGTTTTTT. Protein sequence: CASSLWSPSGVNTGELFF.

The chain uses TRBV25-1 and TRBJ2-7, with 9 bases fitting TRBD1. CDR1 MGHDK and CDR2 SYGVNS come from the germline V gene. The CDR3 contains 14 residues. The V segment lost 0 bases and the J segment 6 bases; nucleotides outside the gene matches: 3. The CDR3 spells CASSEYRDRAEQYF. In DNA form, the CDR3 reads TGTGCCAGCAGTGAATACCGGGACAGGGCCGAGCAGTACTTC.